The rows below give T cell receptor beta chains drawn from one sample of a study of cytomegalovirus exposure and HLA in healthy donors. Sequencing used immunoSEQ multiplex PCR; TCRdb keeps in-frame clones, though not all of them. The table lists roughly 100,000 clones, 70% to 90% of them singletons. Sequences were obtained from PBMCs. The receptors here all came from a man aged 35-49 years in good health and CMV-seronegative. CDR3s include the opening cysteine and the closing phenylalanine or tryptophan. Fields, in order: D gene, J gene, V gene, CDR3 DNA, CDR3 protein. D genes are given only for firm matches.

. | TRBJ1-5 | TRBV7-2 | TGTGCCAGCAGCTTAGAGAGGTGGGATCAGCCCCAGCATTTT | CASSLERWDQPQHF
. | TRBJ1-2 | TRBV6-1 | TGTGCCAGCAGTGAACTGTTTTACTATGGCTACACCTTC | CASSELFYYGYTF
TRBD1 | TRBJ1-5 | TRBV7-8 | TGTGCCAGCAGCGGGACAGGGGGCAATCAGCCCCAGCATTTT | CASSGTGGNQPQHF
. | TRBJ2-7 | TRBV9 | TGTGCCAGCAGCGTCCTCGGAGGGTCCTCCTACGAGCAGTACTTC | CASSVLGGSSYEQYF
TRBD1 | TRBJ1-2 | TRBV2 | TGTGCCAGCAGTCCCCAAGGACAGGGGGCGTATGGCTACACCTTC | CASSPQGQGAYGYTF
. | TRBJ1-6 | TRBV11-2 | TGTGCCAGCAGCCCAGGGAATTCACCCCTCCACTTT | CASSPGNSPLHF
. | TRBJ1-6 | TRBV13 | TGTGCCAGCAGCCCCCTAGGGTCGGACATTAATTCACCCCTCCACTTT | CASSPLGSDINSPLHF
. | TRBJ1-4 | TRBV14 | TGTGCCAGCAGCCGAGGGTGGACTAATGAAAAACTGTTTTTT | CASSRGWTNEKLFF
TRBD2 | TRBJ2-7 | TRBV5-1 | TGCGCCAGCAGCGAAAGGACTAGCGGGGTTTCCTACGAGCAGTACTTC | CASSERTSGVSYEQYF
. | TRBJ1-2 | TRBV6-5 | TGTGCCAGCCGGACAGTCGTCTATGGCTACACCTTC | CASRTVVYGYTF
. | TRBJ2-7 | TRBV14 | TGTGCCAGCAGCCATCTTACCTACGAGCAGTACTTC | CASSHLTYEQYF
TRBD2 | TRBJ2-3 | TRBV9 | TGTGCCAGCAGCGTGCGGGGGGGATACACAGATACGCAGTATTTT | CASSVRGGYTDTQYF
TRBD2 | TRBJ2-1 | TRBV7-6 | TGTGCCAGCAGCTTTGGGTCTAGCGGGGGGGCTGGGGAGCAGTTCTTC | CASSFGSSGGAGEQFF
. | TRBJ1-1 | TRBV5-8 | TGTGCCAGCAGCTTGATTTCGGTGAACACTGAAGCTTTCTTT | CASSLISVNTEAFF
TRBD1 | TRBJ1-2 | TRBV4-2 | TGTGCCAGTAGCCATGTGGACAGGGGGATTGTGGGCTACACCTTC | CASSHVDRGIVGYTF
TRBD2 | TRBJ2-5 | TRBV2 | TGTGCCAGCAGTGGTTCCGGGACTAGGGGGGAGACCCAGTACTTC | CASSGSGTRGETQYF